The 30 T cell receptor beta chains below were found in one sample sequenced in a study of cytomegalovirus exposure and HLA in healthy donors. PCR amplification relied on 60 Vbeta primers (plus 13 Jbeta primers). Using immunoSEQ multiplex PCR, the repertoire was profiled, and TCRdb retains in-frame clones only, with some absent. Here the sample spans 75,000 to 95,000 clones, 65% being singletons. The material sequenced was PBMCs. The receptor source for this set is a woman aged 45-65 years in good health and CMV-seropositive.

The chain is built from TRBV5-4 and TRBJ1-1; perhaps TRBD1 as D (6 bases). There are 15 residues in the CDR3. Trimming left V 0 bases short and J 7 bases short, with 16 bases between. CDR1 is SGHNT and CDR2 is YYREEE in the germline V gene (reference sequence). The CDR3 sequence: CASSLEGGEVGEAFF. In DNA form, the CDR3 reads TGTGCCAGCAGCTTGGAAGGGGGGGAAGTCGGTGAAGCTTTCTTT.

V is TRBV10-3 and J is TRBJ2-3; D perhaps matches TRBD2 (5 bases). The CDR3 is 14 amino acids. V shed 2 bases and J shed 2 bases, with 8 bases lying between them. Germline-derived CDR1 and CDR2 are ENHRY and SYGVKD. Here the CDR3 reads CAISETGSTDTQYF. The CDR3 DNA sequence: TGTGCCATCAGTGAGACGGGGTCCACAGATACGCAGTATTTT.

The chain recombines TRBV5-6 with TRBJ1-6; no reliable D call. V gave up 0 bases and J gave up 13 bases, with 11 bases separating them. The V gene's germline CDR1 is SGHDT and CDR2 YYEEEE. The CDR3 consists of 13 residues. The CDR3 loop reads CASSLGDREPLHF. The CDR3 coding sequence is TGTGCCAGCAGCTTGGGAGATCGGGAGCCCCTCCACTTT.

The chain combines TRBV5-1 with TRBJ2-1; 9 bases fit TRBD1. The junction had 6 bases not matched to a gene; V was cut back by 4 bases and J by 7 bases. This CDR3 is 14 amino acids long. Germline CDR1 reads SGHRS; CDR2 reads YFSETQ. The chain's CDR3 is CASSGLTGGNEQFF. DNA for the CDR3: TGCGCCAGCAGCGGCCTGACAGGGGGAAATGAGCAGTTCTTC.

This chain links TRBV2 with TRBJ1-3, with D unresolved. Germline CDR1 and CDR2: SNHLY and FYNNEI. Trimming removed 0 bases at V and 2 bases at J, with 11 bases between. CDR3 length: 16 residues. The DNA for the CDR3 is TGTGCCAGCAGTGAAGCCGGAGTTATGGCTGGAAACACCATATATTTT. It is translated as CASSEAGVMAGNTIYF.

The chain employs TRBV7-2 and TRBJ2-1, with D hard to call. Germline values: CDR1 SGHTA, CDR2 FQGNSA. Deletions cut 5 bases from V and 7 bases from J, with 9 bases between. This CDR3 region has 12 residues. The CDR3 sequence is CASSPLVNEQFF. The CDR3, as DNA: TGTGCCAGCAGCCCCCTAGTGAATGAGCAGTTCTTC.

The chain employs TRBV7-3 and TRBJ1-1, with TRBD1 as a possible D gene (5 bases). The CDR3 runs 19 residues. Trimming removed 1 base from V and 0 bases from J, with 21 bases in between. CDR1 SGHTA and CDR2 FQGTGA come from the germline V gene. The CDR3 bases are TGTGCCAGCAGCTTAAGGGGCCCCTCCGTAATATCGGTGAACACTGAAGCTTTCTTT. Protein: CASSLRGPSVISVNTEAFF.

This clone was seen once. The chain combines TRBV19 with TRBJ2-1, with D tentatively TRBD2 (6 bases). From germline, CDR1 is LNHDA and CDR2 SQIVND (reference sequence). V gave up 1 base and J gave up 5 bases, with 15 bases separating them. The CDR3 consists of 16 residues. In DNA, the CDR3 is TGTGCCAGTAGTATAGTGGGAGGACTCTATAACAATGAGCAGTTCTTC. The encoded protein is CASSIVGGLYNNEQFF.

This clone was detected once. The chain links TRBV7-9 to TRBJ2-3; tentatively, D is TRBD2 (7 bases). The ends were cut back, 5 bases at V and 3 bases at J, with 24 bases in the middle. The CDR3 spans 18 residues. Germline assignment: CDR1 SEHNR and CDR2 FQNEAQ (reference sequence). The CDR3 coding sequence is TGTGCCAGCAGCCCGCTCCCAGTCGGGGGGCCGGGGACAGATACGCAGTATTTT. Translated, it gives CASSPLPVGGPGTDTQYF.

V usage is TRBV5-1 and J usage is TRBJ2-5; no definite D call. The CDR3 runs 15 residues. V dropped 4 bases and J dropped 0 bases, with 13 bases sitting between them. Germline V gene lookup returns CDR1 SGHRS and CDR2 YFSETQ. CDR3 amino acids: CASSPMTTDQETQYF. The DNA for the CDR3 is TGCGCCAGCAGCCCGATGACAACGGACCAAGAGACCCAGTACTTC.

The gene calls are TRBV19 and TRBJ1-1; D is possibly TRBD1 (5 bases). This CDR3 is built from 12 residues. V was cut by 5 bases and J by 3 bases, with 7 bases left in between. In germline, CDR1 is LNHDA, CDR2 SQIVND (reference sequence). CDR3 amino acids: CASSQGYTEAFF. In DNA form, the CDR3 reads TGTGCCAGTAGTCAGGGATACACTGAAGCTTTCTTT. Full variable domain (rest looked up from reference TRBV19 and TRBJ1-1): DGGITQSPKYLFRKEGQNVTLSCEQNLNHDAMYWYRQDPGQGLRLIYYSQIVNDFQKGDIAEGYSVSREKKESFPLTVTSAQKNPTAFYLCASSQGYTEAFFGQGTRLTVV.

V gene TRBV7-2 combines with J gene TRBJ2-3; no clear D gene. CDR3 length: 14 residues. V was cut by 6 bases and J by 6 bases, with 16 bases left in between. Germline values: CDR1 SGHTA, CDR2 FQGNSA. The CDR3 reads CASRPPSSPDTQYF. The CDR3, as DNA: TGTGCCAGCAGGCCTCCAAGCTCTCCGGATACGCAGTATTTT.

This chain links TRBV7-9 with TRBJ2-1; 9 nucleotides agree with TRBD1. V lost 7 bases and J lost 9; bases outside the gene matches: 16. The germline V gene encodes CDR1 SEHNR and CDR2 FQNEAQ (reference sequence). The length of the CDR3 is 16 residues. The CDR3 spells CASTPGQGLRVGEQFF. CDR3 sequence (DNA): TGTGCCAGCACCCCGGGACAGGGTTTGAGAGTAGGTGAGCAGTTCTTC.

Concerning this clone: The sample contains more than one DNA sequence encoding this CDR3. The chain joins TRBV27 to TRBJ1-5; 10 bases are a match to TRBD1. J was trimmed by 2 bases and V by 2 bases; bases with no gene match: 0. This CDR3 spans 15 amino acids. Germline V gives CDR1 MNHEY, CDR2 SMNVEV (reference sequence). The CDR3 region has the DNA TGTGCCAGCAGTTTAGGGACAGGGGGCAATCAGCCCCAGCATTTT. Protein product: CASSLGTGGNQPQHF.

The chain employs TRBV5-1 and TRBJ2-1; 9 positions agree with TRBD2. The CDR3 has 15 amino acids. V lost 2 bases, J lost 5 bases, and 5 bases stayed unmatched. Per the germline V gene, CDR1 is SGHRS and CDR2 is YFSETQ. The CDR3 protein is CASSLLAGGDNEQFF. In DNA, the CDR3 is TGCGCCAGCAGCTTACTAGCGGGCGGGGACAATGAGCAGTTCTTC.

Written as DNA, the CDR3 is TGTGCCAGCAGCGTAGAAGCGGGGGTCTCGGAGGAGCAGTTCTTC. It specifies CASSVEAGVSEEQFF. V gene TRBV9 combines with J gene TRBJ2-1; 8 positions agree with TRBD2. V dropped 0 bases and J dropped 10; count of bases not matched to a gene: 9. Germline-derived CDR1 and CDR2 are SGDLS and YYNGEE. This CDR3 region has 15 residues.

The chain carries TRBV6-5 and TRBJ1-2; TRBD1 matches 8 bases. Germline CDR1 MNHEY, CDR2 SVGAGI. Germline trimming cut 6 bases from V and 3 bases from J; bases unmatched to any gene: 9. The length of the CDR3 is 15 residues. The CDR3 is CASRNQGAPDYGYTF. The CDR3 nucleotides read TGTGCCAGCAGGAACCAGGGGGCGCCGGACTATGGCTACACCTTC.

This chain joins TRBV5-4 and TRBJ2-7, with D possibly matching TRBD2 (5 bases). V lost 4 bases and J lost 7, with 9 bases in between. CDR3 size: 11 residues. CDR1 is SGHNT, CDR2 YYREEE, per germline (reference sequence). CDR3 sequence reads: CASSAGWEQYF. The CDR3, as DNA: TGTGCCAGCAGCGCGGGCTGGGAGCAGTACTTC.

This clone was seen a few times. The chain carries TRBV5-4 and TRBJ2-7; 9 nucleotides line up with TRBD1. With 4 bases clipped from V and 3 bases from J, the junction kept 5 bases outside the gene matches. CDR3 length: 14 residues. CDR1 and CDR2 from the germline V gene are SGHNT and YYREEE (reference sequence). This chain's CDR3 is CASSTGTGLYEQYF. Written as DNA, the CDR3 is TGTGCCAGCAGCACCGGGACAGGGCTCTACGAGCAGTACTTC.

CDR3 in amino acids: CASSLGSGGDNEQYF. The DNA for the CDR3 is TGTGCCAGCAGCTTGGGCAGCGGGGGGGACAACGAGCAGTACTTC. The chain joins TRBV5-4 to TRBJ2-7; TRBD2 matches 10 bases. Germline V gene sequence: CDR1 SGHNT, CDR2 YYREEE (reference sequence). Losses at the gene ends were 0 bases for V and 5 bases for J; bases not matched to a gene: 5. The CDR3 has 15 amino acids. Combining the CDR3 with reference TRBV5-4 and TRBJ2-7 gives the whole variable domain ETGVTQSPTHLIKTRGQQVTLRCSSQSGHNTVSWYQQALGQGPQFIFQYYREEENGRGNFPPRFSGLQFPNYSSELNVNALELDDSALYLCASSLGSGGDNEQYFGPGTRLTVT.

The gene calls are TRBV28 and TRBJ1-1; TRBD1 might be the D (5 bases). Deletions cut 4 bases from V and 1 base from J, with 13 bases between. The CDR3 extends over 15 amino acids. The germline V gene has CDR1 MDHEN and CDR2 SYDVKM. The CDR3 spells CASSWSGLGNTEAFF. Written as DNA, the CDR3 is TGTGCCAGCAGTTGGTCAGGGTTAGGGAACACTGAAGCTTTCTTT.

The table lists this clone with a few counts. This chain uses TRBV10-3 with TRBJ2-7; TRBD1 aligns across 8 bases. Looked up from germline, CDR1 is ENHRY and CDR2 is SYGVKD. The CDR3 is 15 residues long. V was clipped by 2 bases and J by 2 bases; unmatched bases: 5. The CDR3 spells CAISEGQGLAYEQYF. Here the CDR3 DNA reads TGTGCCATCAGTGAGGGACAGGGATTAGCCTACGAGCAGTACTTC.

Note on this clone: The sample carries other DNA sequences with the same CDR3. The rearrangement uses TRBV27 and TRBJ1-1; D gene ambiguous. This CDR3 has 13 amino acids. CDR1 and CDR2 (germline): MNHEY, SMNVEV (reference sequence). Trimming took off 3 bases at V and 5 bases at J, with 10 bases between the two ends. The CDR3 DNA follows: TGTGCCAGCAGTTTGAGGAGATATACTGAAGCTTTCTTT. Protein product: CASSLRRYTEAFF.

This chain uses TRBV6-1 with TRBJ2-3, with 8 nucleotides matching TRBD2. CDR1 and CDR2 from the germline V gene are MNHNS and SASEGT. The CDR3 has 17 residues. Germline trimming cut 2 bases from V and 2 bases from J; bases unmatched to any gene: 9. CDR3: CASSEPTGTRFTDTQYF. The CDR3 DNA reads TGTGCCAGCAGTGAACCAACCGGGACTAGGTTCACAGATACGCAGTATTTT.

The rearrangement links TRBV19 to TRBJ1-4; 8 positions match TRBD1. CDR3 length: 18 amino acids. CDR1 and CDR2 from the germline V gene are LNHDA and SQIVND (reference sequence). The junction had 13 bases not matched to a gene; V was cut back by 5 bases and J by 2 bases. CDR3 protein: CASSRTGQARRTNEKLFF. The CDR3 nucleotides are TGTGCCAGTAGTCGTACGGGACAGGCCCGCCGGACTAATGAAAAACTGTTTTTT.

This clone turned up a few times. The chain carries TRBV19 and TRBJ1-1; D not certain. This CDR3 is built from 13 residues. V lost 6 bases to trimming and J lost 4 bases, with 12 bases between them. From germline, CDR1 is LNHDA and CDR2 SQIVND (reference sequence). DNA for the CDR3: TGTGCCAGTAGAACAGAGGGAACCACTGAAGCTTTCTTT. This encodes CASRTEGTTEAFF.

The V and J genes are TRBV29-1 and TRBJ1-4; D gene uncertain. Trimming left V 4 bases short and J 5 bases short, with 11 bases between. The CDR3 has 13 amino acids. Per the germline V gene, CDR1 is SQVTM and CDR2 is ANQGSEA. Here the CDR3 DNA reads TGCAGCGTTGGAACAGCCTCCAATGAAAAACTGTTTTTT. This gives the protein CSVGTASNEKLFF.

The gene calls are TRBV2 and TRBJ2-7; 8 bases are shared with TRBD2. The CDR3 runs 14 residues. The V and J ends lost 4 bases and 2 bases, in that order; junction bases with no gene match: 4. Germline V gives CDR1 SNHLY, CDR2 FYNNEI. The CDR3 here is CASSGFSGAYEQYF. The DNA for the CDR3 is TGTGCCAGCAGTGGTTTTAGCGGGGCCTACGAGCAGTACTTC.

This clone was seen only a few times. V and J are TRBV6-4 and TRBJ2-7, with D hard to call. V shed 6 bases and J shed 3 bases, with 9 bases lying between them. The germline V gene encodes CDR1 MRHNA and CDR2 SNTAGT. This CDR3 comprises 12 residues. CDR3 region: CASRHSNYEQYF. The CDR3 DNA is TGTGCCAGCAGGCATTCTAACTACGAGCAGTACTTC.

This clone was observed a single time. This rearrangement joins TRBV28 to TRBJ1-2; 8 bases align to TRBD1. The CDR3 sequence is 15 residues long. The V segment lost 5 bases and the J segment 4 bases; nucleotides outside the gene matches: 9. Germline V gene data show CDR1 as MDHEN and CDR2 as SYDVKM. Written as DNA, the CDR3 is TGTGCCAGCAGTCCTCGACAGGGGTTATCCTATGGCTACACCTTC. Its protein is CASSPRQGLSYGYTF.